This T cell receptor beta chain was profiled in a study of shared T cell receptors in the human thymus. Assay used: immunoSEQ multiplex PCR; TCRdb lists only in-frame clones, some missing. The profile shows roughly 560,000 clones, about 84% of them singletons. This clone was counted between two and nine times. CDR3 length equals 14 residues. In germline, CDR1 is ENHRY, CDR2 SYGVKD. J lost 5 bases, V lost 7 bases, and 10 bases had no gene match. This sample also belongs to another study, concerning human thymus T cells. This second report adds: It was from resections taken during corrective heart surgery that the thymus tissue came. Unrelated individuals had highly overlapping thymic repertoires, as reported in related research.

This chain links TRBV10-3 with TRBJ2-7; TRBD2 aligns across 8 bases. This TCR came from a boy in the first two years of life with a congenital heart defect. The sequenced material came from thymocytes. This chain's CDR3 is CAITAGTSIDEQYF. CDR3 nucleotides: TGTGCCATCACTGCCGGGACTAGTATCGACGAGCAGTACTTC.